The 11 T cell receptor beta chains listed next were all sequenced from one sample in a study of cytomegalovirus exposure and HLA in healthy donors. PCR used 60 Vbeta primers and 13 Jbeta primers. The data were produced by immunoSEQ multiplex PCR, yet TCRdb's version contains in-frame clones alone and is incomplete. The sample lists over 120,000 clones, about 80% occurring once. Sequencing used PBMCs. All receptors derive from a young woman in good health and CMV-seropositive.

This chain uses TRBV18 with TRBJ2-1; D perhaps matches TRBD1 (5 bases). Trimming took 4 bases from V and 0 from J, leaving 13 bases between them. Germline V CDR1 and CDR2: KGHSH, LQKENI. The CDR3 loop spans 16 amino acids. In DNA form, the CDR3 reads TGTGCCAGCTCACGAGAGGACACCCTCTCCTACAATGAGCAGTTCTTC. Translation: CASSREDTLSYNEQFF.

Only a few counts were recorded for this clone. The chain couples TRBV6-5 to TRBJ1-1; possible D gene TRBD1, 6 bases. V was pared by 4 bases and J by 1 base, with 13 bases between. The CDR3 contains 15 residues. Germline CDR1 reads MNHEY; CDR2 reads SVGAGI. The DNA of the CDR3 is TGTGCCAGCAGTTCCTTGGGGGCAAGGAACACTGAAGCTTTCTTT. It codes for CASSSLGARNTEAFF.

The rearrangement uses TRBV27 and TRBJ1-1, with 10 bases aligning to TRBD1. J lost 2 bases, V lost 5 bases, and 11 bases had no gene match. Germline CDR1 MNHEY, CDR2 SMNVEV (reference sequence). This CDR3 is 17 amino acids long. The CDR3 region is CASSRTPSTGGNTEAFF. CDR3 coding DNA: TGTGCCAGCAGTCGGACCCCTTCGACAGGGGGCAACACTGAAGCTTTCTTT.

By sample fraction, this clone is medium-sized. The rearrangement uses TRBV25-1 and TRBJ2-7; 9 bases are shared with TRBD1. CDR1 is MGHDK and CDR2 is SYGVNS in the germline V gene. V shed 4 bases, J shed 1 base, and the junction held 2 bases outside the gene matches. This CDR3 region has 14 residues. CDR3 loop: CASSGTGESYEQYF. The CDR3 DNA follows: TGTGCCAGCAGTGGGACAGGGGAATCCTACGAGCAGTACTTC.

The chain has TRBV7-8 and TRBJ1-4, with 7 bases fitting TRBD1. Per germline, CDR1 SGHVS and CDR2 FQNEAQ. The CDR3 has 17 amino acids. The V and J ends lost 4 bases and 1 base, in that order; junction bases with no gene match: 9. CDR3 protein: CASSSSGTVITNEKLFF. The CDR3 DNA is TGTGCCAGCAGCTCATCCGGGACAGTGATAACTAATGAAAAACTGTTTTTT.

This clone has only a few counts. The rearrangement uses TRBV6-5 and TRBJ2-5, with D perhaps matching TRBD2 (5 bases). V gave up 4 bases and J gave up 1 base, with 10 bases separating them. The CDR3 extends over 14 amino acids. The V gene's germline CDR1 is MNHEY and CDR2 SVGAGI. In nucleotides, the CDR3 is TGTGCCAGCAGTTCGAGCGGCCCCCAAGAGACCCAGTACTTC. Translating it yields CASSSSGPQETQYF.

V is TRBV2 and J is TRBJ2-7; TRBD2 matches at 8 bases. Germline V CDR1 and CDR2: SNHLY, FYNNEI. Trimming at V came to 6 bases and at J to 2 bases, leaving 9 bases not matched to a gene. The CDR3 runs to 15 residues. The CDR3 DNA reads TGTGCCAGCAGGGACCGTAGCGGGGCCACCTACGAGCAGTACTTC. Protein: CASRDRSGATYEQYF.

CDR3 in DNA: TGTGCCAGCAGCTTACAGGGTGGCGAGCAGTACTTC. As protein: CASSLQGGEQYF. The V call is TRBV7-2, the J call TRBJ2-5; possible D gene TRBD1, 5 bases. Gene TRBJ2-7 matches the end of the DNA better, so the J call may be wrong. The CDR3 totals 12 residues. The V gene's germline CDR1 is SGHTA and CDR2 FQGNSA.

The chain couples TRBV6-5 to TRBJ1-4; tentatively, D is TRBD1 (6 bases). The germline V and J ends were trimmed by 6 bases and 8 bases, with 13 bases remaining between them. The CDR3 contains 13 residues. Per germline, CDR1 MNHEY and CDR2 SVGAGI. CDR3 residues: CASSRGGGEKLFF. Written as DNA, the CDR3 is TGTGCCAGCAGCCGTGGGGGGGGCGAAAAACTGTTTTTT.

The rearrangement joins TRBV19 to TRBJ2-1; TRBD1 is a possible D gene (6 bases). V was clipped by 1 base and J by 6 bases, with 10 bases between them. Germline V gene lookup returns CDR1 LNHDA and CDR2 SQIVND (reference sequence). The CDR3 contains 14 residues. CDR3 region: CASSIARGGNEQFF. In DNA, the CDR3 is TGTGCCAGTAGTATAGCCAGGGGTGGCAATGAGCAGTTCTTC.

V and J are TRBV11-2 and TRBJ2-2; TRBD1 is a possible D gene (8 bases). Germline V lookup: CDR1 SGHAT, CDR2 FQNNGV. The V and J ends lost 8 bases and 3 bases respectively, with 16 bases between them. CDR3 size: 15 residues. CDR3 loop: CASRGDRTYTGELFF. The CDR3 region has the DNA TGTGCCAGCCGGGGGGACAGGACCTACACCGGGGAGCTGTTTTTT.